This T cell receptor beta chain was recovered during a study of cytomegalovirus exposure and HLA in healthy donors. Only in-frame clones appear in the TCRdb table, and some are missing; sequencing was by immunoSEQ multiplex PCR. The table lists fewer than 200,000 clones, under 95% of them singletons, with around 2.7% in the top ten. The CDR3 covers 16 residues. Germline V lookup: CDR1 MDHEN, CDR2 SYDVKM. Trimming pared 4 bases from V and 0 bases from J, leaving 16 bases between. This receptor was taken from a woman aged 18-30 years in good health and CMV-seropositive. Sequences were obtained from PBMCs. The genes are TRBV28 and TRBJ2-7; D might be TRBD1 (7 bases). The DNA of the CDR3 is TGTGCCAGCAGTTGGGGGGACAGCAATTTCTCCTACGAGCAGTACTTC. This sequence encodes CASSWGDSNFSYEQYF.